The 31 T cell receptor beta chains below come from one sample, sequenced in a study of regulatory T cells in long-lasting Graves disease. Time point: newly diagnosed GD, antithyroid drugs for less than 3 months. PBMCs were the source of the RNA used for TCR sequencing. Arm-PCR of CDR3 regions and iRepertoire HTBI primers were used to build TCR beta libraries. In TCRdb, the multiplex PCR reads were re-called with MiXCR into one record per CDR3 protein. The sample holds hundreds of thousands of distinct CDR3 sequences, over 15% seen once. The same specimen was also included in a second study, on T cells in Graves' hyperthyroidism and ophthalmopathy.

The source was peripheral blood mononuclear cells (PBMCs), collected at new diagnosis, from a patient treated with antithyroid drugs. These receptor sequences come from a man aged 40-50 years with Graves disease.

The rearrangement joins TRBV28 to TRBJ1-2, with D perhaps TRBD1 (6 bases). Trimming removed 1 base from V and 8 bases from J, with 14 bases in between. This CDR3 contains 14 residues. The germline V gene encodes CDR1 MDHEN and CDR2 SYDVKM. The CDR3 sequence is CASSLLGQPEGYTF. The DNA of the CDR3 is TGTGCCAGCAGTTTATTAGGACAGCCTGAGGGCTACACCTTC.

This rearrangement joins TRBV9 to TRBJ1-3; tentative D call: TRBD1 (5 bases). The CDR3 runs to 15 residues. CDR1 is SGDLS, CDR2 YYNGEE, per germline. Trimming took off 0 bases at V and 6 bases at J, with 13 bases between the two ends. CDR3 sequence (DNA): TGTGCCAGCAGCGTAGGGGGGACGGCGCAAAACACCATATATTTT. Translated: CASSVGGTAQNTIYF.

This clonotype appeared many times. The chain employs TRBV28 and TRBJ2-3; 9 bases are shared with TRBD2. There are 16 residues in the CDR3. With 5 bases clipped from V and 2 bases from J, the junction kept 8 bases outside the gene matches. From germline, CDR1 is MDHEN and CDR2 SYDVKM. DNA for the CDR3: TGTGCCAGCAGTGTAGCGGGGGCCTTAACCACAGATACGCAGTATTTT. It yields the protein CASSVAGALTTDTQYF. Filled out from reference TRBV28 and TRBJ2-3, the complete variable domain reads DVKVTQSSRYLVKRTGEKVFLECVQDMDHENMFWYRQDPGLGLRLIYFSYDVKMKEKGDIPEGYSVSREKKERFSLILESASTNQTSMYLCASSVAGALTTDTQYFGPGTRLTVL.

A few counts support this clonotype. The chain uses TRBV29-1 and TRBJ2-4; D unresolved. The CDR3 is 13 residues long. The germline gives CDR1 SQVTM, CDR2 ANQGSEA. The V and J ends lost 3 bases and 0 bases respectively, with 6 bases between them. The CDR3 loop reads CSVDRTAKNIQYF. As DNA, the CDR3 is TGCAGCGTTGATAGGACAGCCAAAAACATTCAGTACTTC.

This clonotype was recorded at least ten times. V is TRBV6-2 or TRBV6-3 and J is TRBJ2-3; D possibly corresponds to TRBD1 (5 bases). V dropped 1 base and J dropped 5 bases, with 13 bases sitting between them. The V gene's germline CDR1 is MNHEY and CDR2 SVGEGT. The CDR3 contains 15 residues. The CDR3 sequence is CASSYFGRGGDTQYF. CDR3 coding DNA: TGTGCCAGCAGTTACTTCGGAAGGGGCGGAGATACGCAGTATTTT.

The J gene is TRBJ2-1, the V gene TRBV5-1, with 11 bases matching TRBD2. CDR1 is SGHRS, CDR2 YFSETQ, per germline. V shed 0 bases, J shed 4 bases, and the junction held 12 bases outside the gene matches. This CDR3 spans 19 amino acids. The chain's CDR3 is CASSLAGGSGGAGYNEQFF. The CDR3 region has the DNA TGCGCCAGCAGCTTGGCAGGGGGTAGCGGGGGGGCTGGATACAATGAGCAGTTCTTC.

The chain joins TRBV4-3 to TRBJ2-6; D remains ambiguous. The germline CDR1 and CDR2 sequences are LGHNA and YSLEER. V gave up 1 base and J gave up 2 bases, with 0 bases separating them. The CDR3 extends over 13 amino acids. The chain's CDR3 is CASSQAGANVLTF. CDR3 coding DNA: TGCGCCAGCAGCCAAGCTGGGGCCAACGTCCTGACTTTC.

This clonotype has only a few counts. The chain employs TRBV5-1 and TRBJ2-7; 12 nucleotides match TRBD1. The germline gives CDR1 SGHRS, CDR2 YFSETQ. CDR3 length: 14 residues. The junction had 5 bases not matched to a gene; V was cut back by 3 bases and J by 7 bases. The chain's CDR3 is CASSWGQGAGEQYF. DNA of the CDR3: TGCGCCAGCAGCTGGGGACAGGGGGCGGGTGAGCAGTACTTC.

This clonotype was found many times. CDR3 protein: CASSREGTEARRFF. CDR3 DNA: TGTGCCAGCAGCCGGGAGGGGACAGAGGCCAGGAGGTTCTTC. This chain links TRBV5-5 with TRBJ2-1, with a tentative D call TRBD2 (8 bases). Trimming stripped 4 bases from V and 15 bases from J, with 23 bases between. The germline gives CDR1 SGHKS, CDR2 YYEKEE (reference sequence). The CDR3 totals 14 residues.

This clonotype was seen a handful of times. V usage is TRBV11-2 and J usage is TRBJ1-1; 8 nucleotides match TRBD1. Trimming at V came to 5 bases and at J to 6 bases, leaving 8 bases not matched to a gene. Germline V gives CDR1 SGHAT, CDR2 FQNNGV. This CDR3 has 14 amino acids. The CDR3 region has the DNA TGTGCCAGCAGCCCCCGCAGGGGGCGTTCTGAAGCTTTCTTT. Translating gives CASSPRRGRSEAFF. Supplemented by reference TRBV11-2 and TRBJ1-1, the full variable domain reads EAGVAQSPRYKIIEKRQSVAFWCNPISGHATLYWYQQILGQGPKLLIQFQNNGVVDDSQLPKDRFSAERLKGVDSTLKIQPAKLEDSAVYLCASSPRRGRSEAFFGQGTRLTVV.

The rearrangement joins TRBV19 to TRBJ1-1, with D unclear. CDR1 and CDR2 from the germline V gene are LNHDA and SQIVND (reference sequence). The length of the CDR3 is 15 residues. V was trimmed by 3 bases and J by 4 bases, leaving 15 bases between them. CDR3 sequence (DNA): TGTGCCAGTAGTATTCCGGGTGCAGTCCGCACTGAAGCTTTCTTT. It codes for CASSIPGAVRTEAFF.

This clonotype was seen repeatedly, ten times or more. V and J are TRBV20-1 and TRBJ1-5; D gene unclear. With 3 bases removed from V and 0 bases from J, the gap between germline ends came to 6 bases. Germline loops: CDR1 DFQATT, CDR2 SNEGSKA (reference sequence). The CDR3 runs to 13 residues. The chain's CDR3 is CSASASSNQPQHF. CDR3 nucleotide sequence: TGCAGTGCTAGTGCAAGTAGCAATCAGCCCCAGCATTTT.

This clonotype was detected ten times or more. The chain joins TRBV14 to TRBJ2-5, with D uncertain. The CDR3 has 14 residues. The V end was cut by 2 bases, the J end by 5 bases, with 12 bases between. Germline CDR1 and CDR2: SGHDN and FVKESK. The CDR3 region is CASSQLRPRETQYF. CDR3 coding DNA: TGTGCCAGCAGCCAACTGCGGCCTCGGGAGACCCAGTACTTC.

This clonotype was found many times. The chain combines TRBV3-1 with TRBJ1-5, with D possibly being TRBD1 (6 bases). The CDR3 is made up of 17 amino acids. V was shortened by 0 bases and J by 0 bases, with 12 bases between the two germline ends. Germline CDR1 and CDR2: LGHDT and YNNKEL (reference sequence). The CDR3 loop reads CASSQDSRGASNQPQHF. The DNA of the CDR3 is TGTGCCAGCAGCCAAGATTCGAGGGGGGCTAGCAATCAGCCCCAGCATTTT.

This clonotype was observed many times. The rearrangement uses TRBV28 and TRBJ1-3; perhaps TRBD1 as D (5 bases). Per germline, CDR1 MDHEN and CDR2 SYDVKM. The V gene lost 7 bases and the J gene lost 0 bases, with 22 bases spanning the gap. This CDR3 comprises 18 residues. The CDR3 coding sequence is TGTGCCAGCACCCTTGGGGGACTTCCCCTGAGCTCTGGAAACACCATATATTTT. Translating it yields CASTLGGLPLSSGNTIYF. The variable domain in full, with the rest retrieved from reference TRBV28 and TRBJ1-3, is DVKVTQSSRYLVKRTGEKVFLECVQDMDHENMFWYRQDPGLGLRLIYFSYDVKMKEKGDIPEGYSVSREKKERFSLILESASTNQTSMYLCASTLGGLPLSSGNTIYFGEGSWLTVV.

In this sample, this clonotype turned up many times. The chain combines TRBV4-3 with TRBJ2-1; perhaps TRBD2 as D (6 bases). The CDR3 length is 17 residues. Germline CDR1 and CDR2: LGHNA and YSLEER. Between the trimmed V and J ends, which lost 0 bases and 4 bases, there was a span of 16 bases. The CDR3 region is CASSQDLWAGKYNEQFF. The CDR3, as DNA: TGCGCCAGCAGCCAAGATCTTTGGGCGGGAAAATACAATGAGCAGTTCTTC.

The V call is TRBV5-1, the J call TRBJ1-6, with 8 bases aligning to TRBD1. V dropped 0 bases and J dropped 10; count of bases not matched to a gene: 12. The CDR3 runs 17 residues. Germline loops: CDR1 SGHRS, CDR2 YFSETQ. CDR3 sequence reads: CASSLDPNDRGGSPLHF. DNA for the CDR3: TGCGCCAGCAGCTTGGACCCTAACGACAGGGGAGGCTCACCCCTCCACTTT.

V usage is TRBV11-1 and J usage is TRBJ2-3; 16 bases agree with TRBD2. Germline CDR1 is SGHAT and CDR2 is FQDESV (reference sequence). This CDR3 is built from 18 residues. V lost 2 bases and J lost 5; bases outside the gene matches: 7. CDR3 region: CASSLLGTSGGALDTQYF. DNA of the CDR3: TGTGCCAGCAGCTTACTCGGGACTAGCGGGGGGGCCTTAGATACGCAGTATTTT.

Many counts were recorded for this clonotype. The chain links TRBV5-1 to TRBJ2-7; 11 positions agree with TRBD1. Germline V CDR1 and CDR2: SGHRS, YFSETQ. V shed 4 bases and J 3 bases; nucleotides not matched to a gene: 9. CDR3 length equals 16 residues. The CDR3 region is CASSPSPGTGGYEQYF. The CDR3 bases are TGCGCCAGCAGCCCTTCTCCCGGGACAGGGGGCTACGAGCAGTACTTC.

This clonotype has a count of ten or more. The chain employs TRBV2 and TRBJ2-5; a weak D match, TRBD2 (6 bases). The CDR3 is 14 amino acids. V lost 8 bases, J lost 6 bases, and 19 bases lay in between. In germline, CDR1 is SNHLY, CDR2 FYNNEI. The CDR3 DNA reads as TGTGCCAGCGGGCCGGGACTTGCAAGAAAGACCCAGTACTTC. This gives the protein CASGPGLARKTQYF.

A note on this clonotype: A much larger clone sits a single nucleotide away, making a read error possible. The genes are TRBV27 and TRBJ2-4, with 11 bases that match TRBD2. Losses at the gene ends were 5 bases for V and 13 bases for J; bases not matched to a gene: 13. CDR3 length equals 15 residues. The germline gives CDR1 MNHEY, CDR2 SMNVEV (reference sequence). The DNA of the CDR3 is TGTGCCAGCAGTACTAGCGGGGGAGGTTGGGATGAGCAGTACTTC. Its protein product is CASSTSGGGWDEQYF.

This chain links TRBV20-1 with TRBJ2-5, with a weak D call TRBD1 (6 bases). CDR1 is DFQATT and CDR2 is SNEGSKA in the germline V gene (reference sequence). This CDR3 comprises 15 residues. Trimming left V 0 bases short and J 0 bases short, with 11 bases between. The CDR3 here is CSARDQGRNQETQYF. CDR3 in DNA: TGCAGTGCTAGAGATCAGGGGAGAAACCAAGAGACCCAGTACTTC.

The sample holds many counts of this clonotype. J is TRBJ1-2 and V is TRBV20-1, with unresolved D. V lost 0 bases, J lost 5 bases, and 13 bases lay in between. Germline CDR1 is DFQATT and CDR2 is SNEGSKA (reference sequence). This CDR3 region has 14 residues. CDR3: CSARDPGPPYGYTF. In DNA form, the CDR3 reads TGCAGTGCTAGAGATCCGGGTCCTCCTTATGGCTACACCTTC.

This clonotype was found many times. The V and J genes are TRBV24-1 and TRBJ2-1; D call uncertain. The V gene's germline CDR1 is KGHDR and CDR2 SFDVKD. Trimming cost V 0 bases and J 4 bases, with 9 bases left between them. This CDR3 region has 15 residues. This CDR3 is CATSDLFGAYNEQFF. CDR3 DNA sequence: TGTGCCACCAGTGATTTGTTTGGCGCATACAATGAGCAGTTCTTC.

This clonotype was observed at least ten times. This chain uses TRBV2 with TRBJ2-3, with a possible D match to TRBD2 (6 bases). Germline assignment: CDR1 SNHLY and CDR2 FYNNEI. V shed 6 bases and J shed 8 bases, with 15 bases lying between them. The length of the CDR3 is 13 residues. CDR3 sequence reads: CASRLGLLGTQYF. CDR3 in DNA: TGTGCCAGCAGGCTCGGACTACTCGGTACGCAGTATTTT.

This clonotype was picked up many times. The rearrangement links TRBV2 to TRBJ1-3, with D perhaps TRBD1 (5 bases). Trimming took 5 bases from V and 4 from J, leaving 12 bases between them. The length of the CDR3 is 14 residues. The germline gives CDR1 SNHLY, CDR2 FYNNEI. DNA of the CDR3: TGTGCCAGCAGTATTCAGGGCCCAGGAAACACCATATATTTT. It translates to CASSIQGPGNTIYF.

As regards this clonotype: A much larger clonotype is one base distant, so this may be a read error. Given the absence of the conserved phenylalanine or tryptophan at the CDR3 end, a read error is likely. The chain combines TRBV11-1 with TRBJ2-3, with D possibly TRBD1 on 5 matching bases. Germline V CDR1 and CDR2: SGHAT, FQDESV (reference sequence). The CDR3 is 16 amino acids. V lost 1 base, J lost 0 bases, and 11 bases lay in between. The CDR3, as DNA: TGTGCCAGCAGCTTAGATGGGGCCTCTAGCACAGATACGCAGTATTCT. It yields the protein CASSLDGASSTDTQYS.

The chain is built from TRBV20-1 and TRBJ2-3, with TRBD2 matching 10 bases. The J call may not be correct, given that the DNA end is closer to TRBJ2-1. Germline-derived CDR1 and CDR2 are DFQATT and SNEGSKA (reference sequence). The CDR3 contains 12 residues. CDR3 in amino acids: CSASGLAVEQFF. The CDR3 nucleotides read TGCAGTGCTAGCGGACTAGCGGTTGAGCAGTTCTTC.

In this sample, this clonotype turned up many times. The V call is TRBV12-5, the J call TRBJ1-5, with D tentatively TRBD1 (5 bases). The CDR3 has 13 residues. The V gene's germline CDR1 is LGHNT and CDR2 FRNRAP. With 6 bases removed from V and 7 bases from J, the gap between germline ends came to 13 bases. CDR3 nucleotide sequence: TGTGCTAGTGGCCCAGGGACCTGGCAGCCCCAGCATTTT. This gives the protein CASGPGTWQPQHF.

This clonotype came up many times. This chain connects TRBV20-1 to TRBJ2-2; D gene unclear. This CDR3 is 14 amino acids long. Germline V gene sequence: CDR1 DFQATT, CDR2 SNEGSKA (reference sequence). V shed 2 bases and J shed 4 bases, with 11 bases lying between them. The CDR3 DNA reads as TGCAGTGCTAGAAATCCAAAGGGCACCGGGGAGCTGTTTTTT. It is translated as CSARNPKGTGELFF.

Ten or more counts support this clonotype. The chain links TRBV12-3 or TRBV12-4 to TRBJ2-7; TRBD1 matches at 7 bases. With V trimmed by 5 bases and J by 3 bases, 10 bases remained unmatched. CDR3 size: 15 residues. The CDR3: CASSMGQPTLYEQYF. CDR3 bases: TGTGCCAGCAGTATGGGACAGCCGACCCTCTACGAGCAGTACTTC.